This T cell receptor beta chain was found in a study of regulatory T cells in long-lasting Graves disease. For the study at large: Newly diagnosed Graves' patients had under 3 months of antithyroid drugs.

There are 14 residues in the CDR3. J was trimmed by 6 bases and V by 7 bases; bases with no gene match: 9. The germline V gene has CDR1 MDHEN and CDR2 SYDVKM. Building of the TCR beta libraries involved iRepertoire HTBI primers and Arm-PCR of CDR3 regions. TCRdb passed the multiplex PCR reads through MiXCR, listing each CDR3 protein once. The data show 360,000 or so distinct CDR3 sequences, 15% to 20% seen once. This sample's time point: newly diagnosed GD, antithyroid drugs for less than 3 months. There was RNA extracted from PBMCs, and the TCR library was made from it. These data also featured in a second study, about T cells in Graves' hyperthyroidism and ophthalmopathy. That paper notes: Used for diagnoses were clinical symptoms, serum thyroxine and TRAb, thyroid ultrasound and orbital computed tomography.

The chain joins TRBV28 to TRBJ2-7; 10 bases are shared with TRBD2. The sequencing here drew on peripheral blood mononuclear cells (PBMCs), taken at new diagnosis, from a patient treated with antithyroid drugs. The receptor was derived from a woman between 18 and 29 years old with Graves disease. The CDR3 nucleotides are TGTGCCAGCAAAAGCGGGGGGGCCTCGTCCGAGCAGTACTTC. It encodes CASKSGGASSEQYF.